This entry features one T cell receptor beta chain sequence. Authors' data handling: Amplified reference gene primers provided the basis for estimating nucleated cell counts. Sequenced by immunoSEQ multiplex PCR; TCRdb stores in-frame clones only, minus some. Clone size and V and J calls were adopted from that table, with D and trimming inferred from the DNA. The profile shows about 160,000 clones, approximately 86% of them singletons. This sample was taken from a study of blood T cell repertoires in COVID-19. CDR3 length: 12 residues. Trimming left V 7 bases short and J 6 bases short, with 13 bases between. The V gene's germline CDR1 is MNHEY and CDR2 SVGAGI.

The sample consisted of peripheral blood. The V gene is TRBV6-5, the J gene TRBJ2-7; D not certain. The source is a woman aged 60-75 years who had recovered from COVID-19. The CDR3, as DNA: TGTGCCAGCAAGGCGGCCTTGGGCGAGCAGTACTTC. It yields the protein CASKAALGEQYF.